This T cell receptor beta chain was sequenced in a study of T cell responses to AZD1222 COVID-19 vaccine. The CDR3 length is 16 residues. Germline V CDR1 and CDR2: MNHEY, SMNVEV (reference sequence). The V gene lost 6 bases and the J gene lost 0 bases, with 15 bases spanning the gap. General observations from the study: When two AZD1222 doses had been given, Spike-specific TCR breadth and depth rose. Reportedly, nearly half of unique spike TCRs recognized epitopes outside B.1.351/B.1.1.7 mutations.

TCRdb's table, derived via immunoSEQ multiplex PCR, lists solely in-frame clones and lacks some. The table includes 200,000 to 300,000 clones, 80% to 95% detected once. Of note for this clone: Its antigen is not identified.

The TCR was taken from an adult in good health. The starting material was peripheral blood, obtained on day 0 of AZD1222 vaccination. The V and J genes are TRBV27 and TRBJ2-1; TRBD2 is a possible D gene (6 bases). CDR3 nucleotide sequence: TGTGCCAGCAGCACGACTAGTTTTAGCTCCTACAATGAGCAGTTCTTC. Its protein is CASSTTSFSSYNEQFF.